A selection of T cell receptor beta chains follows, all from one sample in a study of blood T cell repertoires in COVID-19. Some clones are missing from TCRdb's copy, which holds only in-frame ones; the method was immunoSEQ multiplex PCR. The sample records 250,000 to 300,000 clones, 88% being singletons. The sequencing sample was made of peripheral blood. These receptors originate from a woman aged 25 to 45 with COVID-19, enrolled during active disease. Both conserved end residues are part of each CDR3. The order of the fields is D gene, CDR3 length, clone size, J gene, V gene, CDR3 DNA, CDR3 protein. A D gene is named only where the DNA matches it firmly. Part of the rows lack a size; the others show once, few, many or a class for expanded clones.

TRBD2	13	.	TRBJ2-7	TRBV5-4	TGTGCCAGCAGCTTGGGACTAGCAAATGAGCAGTACTTC	CASSLGLANEQYF
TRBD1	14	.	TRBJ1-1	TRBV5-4	TGTGCCAGCACCCCAGGACAGGGGAGGACTGAAGCTTTCTTT	CASTPGQGRTEAFF
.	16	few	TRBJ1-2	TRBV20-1	TGCAGTGCTAGTAGCGGGGGAGAGGGAATGAACTATGGCTACACCTTC	CSASSGGEGMNYGYTF
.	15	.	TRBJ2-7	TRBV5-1	TGCGCCAGCAGTCTGTCCGGGTCCGAACCCTACGAGCAGTACTTC	CASSLSGSEPYEQYF
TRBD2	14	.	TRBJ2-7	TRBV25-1	TGTGCCAGCAGTGAAGGCGGGAGAACCTACGAGCAGTACTTC	CASSEGGRTYEQYF
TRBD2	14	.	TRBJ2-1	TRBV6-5	TGTGCCATGTGCACTAGCGGGCAGTACAATGAGCAGTTCTTC	CAMCTSGQYNEQFF
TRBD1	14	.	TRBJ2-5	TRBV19	TGTGCCAGTAGTCCGGGACAGGGCGGAGAGACCCAGTACTTC	CASSPGQGGETQYF
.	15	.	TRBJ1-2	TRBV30	TGTGCCTGGAGTGCCCAGGCAGCCCAGAACTATGGCTACACCTTC	CAWSAQAAQNYGYTF
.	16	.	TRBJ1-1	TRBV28	TGTGCCAGCAGTCTCGTTCTGCCGGGGGGCTACACTGAAGCTTTCTTT	CASSLVLPGGYTEAFF
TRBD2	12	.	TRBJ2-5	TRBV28	TGTGCCAGCAGAGCGGGAGGAGAGACCCAGTACTTC	CASRAGGETQYF
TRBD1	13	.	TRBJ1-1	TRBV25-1	TGTGCCAGCAGTGTGGGACAGCTCACTGAAGCTTTCTTT	CASSVGQLTEAFF
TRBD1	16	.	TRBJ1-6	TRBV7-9	TGTGCCAGCAGCTCCGTACCCGGGACAGGTCCGGCACCCCTCCACTTT	CASSSVPGTGPAPLHF
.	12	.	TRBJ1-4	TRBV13	TGTGCCAGCAGCTTAGGGAGGGAGGAACTGTTTTTT	CASSLGREELFF
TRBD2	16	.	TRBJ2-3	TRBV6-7	TGTGCCAGCCTTGTATTTAGCGGGAGGGCGGGGGATACGCAGTATTTT	CASLVFSGRAGDTQYF
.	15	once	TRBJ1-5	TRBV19	TGTGCCAGTAGTATAGCGGGGACCGGGGGTCAGCCCCAGCATTTT	CASSIAGTGGQPQHF
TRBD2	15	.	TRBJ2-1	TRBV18	TGTGCCAGCTCACCAAGCACTAGCGGGAGCGATGAGCAGTTCTTC	CASSPSTSGSDEQFF
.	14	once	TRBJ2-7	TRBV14	TGTGCCAGCAGCCAAGAGGGCCGGTCCTACGAGCAGTACTTC	CASSQEGRSYEQYF
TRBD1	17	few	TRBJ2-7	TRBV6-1	TGTGCCAGCAGTGAAGCGGGGAGGGGACAGGGCCCCTACGAGCAGTACTTC	CASSEAGRGQGPYEQYF
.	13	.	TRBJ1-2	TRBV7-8	TGTGCCAGCAGCCCTCGGGGAGCGTATGGCTACACCTTC	CASSPRGAYGYTF
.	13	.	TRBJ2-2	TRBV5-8	TGTGCCAGCAGAATTCTCAACACCGGGGAGCTGTTTTTT	CASRILNTGELFF
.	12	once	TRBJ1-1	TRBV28	TGTGCCAGCAGCCCTAGAAGGACTGAAGCTTTCTTT	CASSPRRTEAFF
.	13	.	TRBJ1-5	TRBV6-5	TGTGCCAGCAGTTACTCCTCCAATCAGCCCCAGCATTTT	CASSYSSNQPQHF
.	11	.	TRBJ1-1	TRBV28	TGTGCCAGCAGTTTCCTCAATGACAGGTTCTTT	CASSFLNDRFF
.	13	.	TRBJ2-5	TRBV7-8	TGTGCCAGCAGCTTAGCAGGGGGAGAGACCCAGTACTTC	CASSLAGGETQYF
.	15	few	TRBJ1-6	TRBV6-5	TGTGCCAGCAGTTACGGACAGACAATAAATTCACCCCTCCACTTT	CASSYGQTINSPLHF
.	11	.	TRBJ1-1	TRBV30	TGTGCCTGGAAAAGGGGTACTGAAGCTTTCTTT	CAWKRGTEAFF
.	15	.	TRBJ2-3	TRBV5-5	TGTGCCAGCAGCTTGCAGGCCCCCCCCACAGATACGCAGTATTTT	CASSLQAPPTDTQYF
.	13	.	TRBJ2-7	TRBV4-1	TGCGCCAGCAGCCAGTCCCAGGGCTACGAGCAGTACTTC	CASSQSQGYEQYF
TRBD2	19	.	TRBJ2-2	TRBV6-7	TGTGCCAGCAGACAACAGGGGACTAGCGGGAGATGGGGCACCGGGGAGCTGTTTTTT	CASRQQGTSGRWGTGELFF